Listed below are T cell receptor beta chains from one sample, sequenced in a study of human T cells and chemical hapten exposure. TCRdb recomputed calls from the RACE reads with MiXCR, one row per CDR3 protein. The sample contains some 380,000 distinct CDR3 sequences, around 5% of which appear only once. The source material was whole blood, sampled in connection with sensitization to the hapten diphenylcyclopropenone (DPC). Receptor source: a woman between 50 and 59 years old with alopecia areata. Some clones in this sample may be carry-over from other donors' samples. Both conserved end residues are part of each CDR3. D genes are given only for firm matches. Some rows have no size entry. The others give once, few or many, or a class for an expanded clone.

clone size,D gene,J gene,V gene,CDR3 protein,CDR3 DNA
NA,NA,TRBJ1-4,TRBV3-1,CASSHRGPNEKLFF,TGTGCCAGCAGCCACAGGGGTCCTAATGAAAAACTGTTTTTT
NA,NA,TRBJ1-6,TRBV30,CAWSQSGTANSPLHF,TGTGCCTGGAGCCAATCCGGGACGGCAAATTCACCCCTCCACTTT
few,NA,TRBJ2-2,TRBV24-1,CATSDLGRENTGELFF,TGTGCCACCAGTGATTTGGGCAGGGAGAACACCGGGGAGCTGTTTTTT
few,NA,TRBJ1-1,TRBV7-9,CASSLAAGFNTEAFF,TGTGCCAGCAGCTTAGCGGCGGGATTTAACACTGAAGCTTTCTTT
many,TRBD1,TRBJ2-7,TRBV7-6,CASSLARDSVYEQYF,TGTGCCAGCAGCTTAGCTCGGGACAGTGTCTACGAGCAGTACTTC
many,NA,TRBJ2-7,TRBV28,CASSLGGAYYEQYF,TGTGCCAGCAGTTTGGGGGGGGCTTACTACGAGCAGTACTTC
NA,TRBD2,TRBJ2-3,TRBV2,CASMGRGALSDTQYF,TGTGCCAGCATGGGGCGGGGGGCCTTGTCAGATACGCAGTATTTT
NA,NA,TRBJ2-3,TRBV20-1,CSANPWRGTDTQYF,TGCAGTGCTAACCCTTGGCGGGGCACAGATACGCAGTATTTT
NA,NA,TRBJ2-7,TRBV20-1,CSASRNEQYF,TGCAGTGCTAGTCGGAACGAGCAGTACTTC
NA,NA,TRBJ1-1,TRBV11-2,CASSLAGPSGRAFF,TGTGCCAGCAGCTTAGCTGGACCTTCAGGGAGGGCTTTCTTT
many,NA,TRBJ2-7,TRBV6-6,CASSSPTRTVLDKYF,TGTGCCAGCAGTTCCCCCACCCGGACAGTCCTCGACAAGTACTTC
many,NA,TRBJ1-5,TRBV5-6,CASSRSGVRQPQHF,TGTGCCAGCAGCAGATCAGGGGTACGACAGCCCCAGCATTTT
many,NA,TRBJ1-1,TRBV12-3/TRBV12-4,CASSPQGTWTEAFF,TGTGCCAGCAGTCCCCAGGGGACGTGGACTGAAGCTTTCTTT
many,TRBD1,TRBJ1-5,TRBV5-5,CASSLWPGGQPQHF,TGTGCCAGCAGCTTGTGGCCAGGGGGTCAGCCCCAGCATTTT
few,TRBD2,TRBJ2-5,TRBV15,CATSSSTSGTRKETQYF,TGTGCCACCAGCAGCAGTACTAGCGGCACTAGAAAAGAGACCCAGTACTTC
many,NA,TRBJ2-1,TRBV6-2/TRBV6-3,CASSYSEWSNEQFF,TGTGCCAGCAGTTACTCCGAATGGAGTAATGAGCAGTTCTTC
many,NA,TRBJ1-5,TRBV28,CASSLSGGAQPQHF,TGTGCCAGCAGTTTAAGTGGGGGAGCGCAGCCCCAGCATTTT
NA,TRBD1,TRBJ2-1,TRBV13,CASSPYGQGQSIQPF,TGTGCCAGCAGCCCATACGGACAGGGGCAGTCCATTCAACCCTTC
many,NA,TRBJ1-1,TRBV3-1,CASSQVRRAEAFF,TGTGCCAGCAGCCAAGTTCGAAGGGCTGAAGCTTTCTTT
NA,NA,TRBJ2-2,TRBV20-1,CSATNGLGEDTGELFF,TGCAGTGCTACTAATGGTCTGGGTGAGGACACCGGGGAGCTGTTTTTT
many,NA,TRBJ2-2,TRBV5-1,CASSLRGTNTGELFF,TGCGCCAGCAGCTTGAGAGGGACGAACACCGGGGAGCTGTTTTTT
few,NA,TRBJ2-1,TRBV2,CASSDRGLLSSEQFF,TGTGCCAGCAGTGACCGAGGGCTCCTGTCAAGCGAGCAGTTCTTC
NA,NA,TRBJ2-7,TRBV27,CASSLNGRGTQYF,TGTGCCAGCAGTTTAAATGGGCGGGGGACACAGTACTTC
many,TRBD1,TRBJ1-4,TRBV7-6,CASSYRGVSSTNEKLFF,TGTGCCAGCAGTTACAGGGGGGTTTCCTCAACTAATGAAAAACTGTTTTTT
many,TRBD1,TRBJ2-2,TRBV29-1,CSAAQGGVGTGELFF,TGCAGCGCAGCACAGGGGGGAGTGGGCACCGGGGAGCTGTTTTTT